This TCR beta chain was recovered during a study of PD-1 blockade in classical Hodgkin lymphoma. Whole-study findings and limits: A significant rise in TCR diversity by C4D1 was seen for CD4+ but not CD8+ cells.

This clone was picked up one time. No antigen is known for it. Each of the patients experienced relapse following autologous stem cell transplantation, and their brentuximab vedotin exposure differed. The CDR3 is 15 residues long. Trimming removed 1 base from V and 6 bases from J; junction bases left unmatched: 8. Germline values: CDR1 SGHRS, CDR2 YFSETQ. The protocol was immunoSEQ multiplex PCR, while the TCRdb copy is restricted to in-frame clones and leaves out a portion. The table lists roughly 140,000 clones, 78% of them singletons. The chain carries TRBV5-1 and TRBJ2-7, with 9 bases aligning to TRBD1. This sequence originates from a human donor with classical Hodgkin lymphoma. The sequencing used peripheral blood mononuclear cells (PBMCs), collected before the second cycle of nivolumab. This CDR3 is CASSLHQGQGSEQYF. The DNA of the CDR3 is TGCGCCAGCAGCTTGCACCAGGGACAGGGTTCCGAGCAGTACTTC.